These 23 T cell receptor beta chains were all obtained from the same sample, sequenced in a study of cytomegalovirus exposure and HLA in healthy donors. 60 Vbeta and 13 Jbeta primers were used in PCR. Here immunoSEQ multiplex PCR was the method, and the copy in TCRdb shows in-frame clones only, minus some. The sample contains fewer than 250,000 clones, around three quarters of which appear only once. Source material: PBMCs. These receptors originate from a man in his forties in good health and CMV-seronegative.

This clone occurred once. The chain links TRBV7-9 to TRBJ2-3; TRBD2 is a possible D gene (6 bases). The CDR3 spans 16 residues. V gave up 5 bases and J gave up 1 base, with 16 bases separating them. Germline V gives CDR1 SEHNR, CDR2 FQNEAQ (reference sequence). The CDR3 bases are TGTGCCAGCAGCCTAAAGGACTACTCGGGCACAGATACGCAGTATTTT. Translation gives CASSLKDYSGTDTQYF. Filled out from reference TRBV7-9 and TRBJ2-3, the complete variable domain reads DTGVSQNPRHKITKRGQNVTFRCDPISEHNRLYWYRQTLGQGPEFLTYFQNEAQLEKSRLLSDRFSAERPKGSFSTLEIQRTEQGDSAMYLCASSLKDYSGTDTQYFGPGTRLTVL.

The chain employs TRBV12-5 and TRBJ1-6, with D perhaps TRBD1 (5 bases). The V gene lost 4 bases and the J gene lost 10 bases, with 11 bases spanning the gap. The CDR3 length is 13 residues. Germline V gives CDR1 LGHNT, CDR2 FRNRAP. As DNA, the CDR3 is TGTGCTAGTGGTTGGGGCCCAAGGTCACCCCTCCACTTT. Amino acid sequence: CASGWGPRSPLHF.

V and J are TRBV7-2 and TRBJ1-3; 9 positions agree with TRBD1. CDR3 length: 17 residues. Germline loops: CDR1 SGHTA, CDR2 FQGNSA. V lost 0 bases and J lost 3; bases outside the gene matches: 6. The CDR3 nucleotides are TGTGCCAGCAGCTTAGCCGAGGGGACAGGGAATGGAAACACCATATATTTT. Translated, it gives CASSLAEGTGNGNTIYF.

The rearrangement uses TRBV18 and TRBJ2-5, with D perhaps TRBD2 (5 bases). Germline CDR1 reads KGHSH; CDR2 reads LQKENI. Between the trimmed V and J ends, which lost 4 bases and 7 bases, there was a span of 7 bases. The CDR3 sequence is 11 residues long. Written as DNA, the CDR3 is TGTGCCAGCTCACTAGGAGGGACCCAGTACTTC. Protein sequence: CASSLGGTQYF. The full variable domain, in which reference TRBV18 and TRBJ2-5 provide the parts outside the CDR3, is NAGVMQNPRHLVRRRGQEARLRCSPMKGHSHVYWYRQLPEEGLKFMVYLQKENIIDESGMPKERFSAEFPKEGPSILRIQQVVRGDSAAYFCASSLGGTQYFGPGTRLLVL.

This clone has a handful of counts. The CDR3 here is CASSVGGGAVDEQYF. CDR3 coding DNA: TGTGCCAGCAGCGTAGGCGGGGGGGCCGTCGACGAGCAGTACTTC. The V call is TRBV9, the J call TRBJ2-7; TRBD2 matches at 9 bases. Germline CDR1 is SGDLS and CDR2 is YYNGEE. The CDR3 length is 15 residues. V lost 0 bases to trimming and J lost 5 bases; unmatched junction nucleotides: 6. The entire variable domain, with the rest obtained from reference TRBV9 and TRBJ2-7, is as follows: DSGVTQTPKHLITATGQRVTLRCSPRSGDLSVYWYQQSLDQGLQFLIQYYNGEERAKGNILERFSAQQFPDLHSELNLSSLELGDSALYFCASSVGGGAVDEQYFGPGTRLTVT.

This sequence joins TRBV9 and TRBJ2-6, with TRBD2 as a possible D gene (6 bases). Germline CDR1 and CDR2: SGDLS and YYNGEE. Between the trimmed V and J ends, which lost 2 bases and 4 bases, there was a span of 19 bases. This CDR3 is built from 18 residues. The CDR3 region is CASSVLGGAGAGANVLTF. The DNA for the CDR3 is TGTGCCAGCAGCGTTCTAGGAGGGGCAGGAGCGGGGGCCAACGTCCTGACTTTC. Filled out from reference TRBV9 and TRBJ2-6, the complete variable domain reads DSGVTQTPKHLITATGQRVTLRCSPRSGDLSVYWYQQSLDQGLQFLIQYYNGEERAKGNILERFSAQQFPDLHSELNLSSLELGDSALYFCASSVLGGAGAGANVLTFGAGSRLTVL.

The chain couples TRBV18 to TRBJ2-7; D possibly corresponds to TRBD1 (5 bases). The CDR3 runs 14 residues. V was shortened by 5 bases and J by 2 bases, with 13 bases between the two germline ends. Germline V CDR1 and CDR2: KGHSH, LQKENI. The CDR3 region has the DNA TGTGCCAGCTCATTCGATAGGGGCCCCTACGAGCAGTACTTC. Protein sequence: CASSFDRGPYEQYF.

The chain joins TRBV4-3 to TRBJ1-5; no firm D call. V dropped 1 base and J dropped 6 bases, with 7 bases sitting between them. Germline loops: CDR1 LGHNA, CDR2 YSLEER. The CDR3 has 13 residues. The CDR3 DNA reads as TGCGCCAGCAGCCAAGTACTTAGTCAGCCCCAGCATTTT. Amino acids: CASSQVLSQPQHF.

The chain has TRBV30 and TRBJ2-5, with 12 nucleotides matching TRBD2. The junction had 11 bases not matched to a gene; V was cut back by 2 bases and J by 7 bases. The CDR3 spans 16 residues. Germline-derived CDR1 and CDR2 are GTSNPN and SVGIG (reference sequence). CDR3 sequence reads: CAWSHPGLAGSRTQYF. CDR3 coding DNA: TGTGCCTGGAGTCACCCGGGACTAGCGGGTAGTCGGACCCAGTACTTC.

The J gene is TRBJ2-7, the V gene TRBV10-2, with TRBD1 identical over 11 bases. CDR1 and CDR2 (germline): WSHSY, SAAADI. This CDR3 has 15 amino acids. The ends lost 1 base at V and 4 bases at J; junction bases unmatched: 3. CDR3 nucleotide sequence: TGCGCCAGCAGTGAGTGGGACAGGGGGTTGTACGAGCAGTACTTC. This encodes CASSEWDRGLYEQYF.

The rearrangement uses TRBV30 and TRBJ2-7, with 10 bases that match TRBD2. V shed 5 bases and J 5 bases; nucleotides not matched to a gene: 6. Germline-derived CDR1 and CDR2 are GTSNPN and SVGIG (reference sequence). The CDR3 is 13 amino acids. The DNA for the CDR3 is TGTGCCTGGTCTAGCGGGAGTTCAGACGAGCAGTACTTC. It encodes CAWSSGSSDEQYF.

The DNA of the CDR3 is TGTGCCAGCAGTTTTCAAACTAGCGGAAACAATGAGCAGTTCTTC. It is translated as CASSFQTSGNNEQFF. The rearrangement links TRBV28 to TRBJ2-1; TRBD2 matches 8 bases. Germline CDR1 reads MDHEN; CDR2 reads SYDVKM. CDR3 length: 15 amino acids. V trimming: 3 bases; J trimming: 5 bases; junction bases outside the gene matches: 6.

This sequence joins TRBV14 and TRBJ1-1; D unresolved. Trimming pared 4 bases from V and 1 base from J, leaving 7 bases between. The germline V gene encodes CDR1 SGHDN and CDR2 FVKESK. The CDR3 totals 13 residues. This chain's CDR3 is CASSLVPNTEAFF. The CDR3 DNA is TGTGCCAGCAGCCTAGTTCCGAACACTGAAGCTTTCTTT.

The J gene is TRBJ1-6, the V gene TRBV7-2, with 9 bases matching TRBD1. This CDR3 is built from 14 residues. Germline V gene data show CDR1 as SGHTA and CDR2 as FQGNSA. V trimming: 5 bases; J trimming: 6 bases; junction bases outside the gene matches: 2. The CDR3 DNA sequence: TGTGCCAGCAGCCGGGACAGGGCTAATTCACCCCTCCACTTT. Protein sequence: CASSRDRANSPLHF. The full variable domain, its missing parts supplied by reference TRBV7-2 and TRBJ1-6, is GAGVSQSPSNKVTEKGKDVELRCDPISGHTALYWYRQSLGQGLEFLIYFQGNSAPDKSGLPSDRFSAERTGGSVSTLTIQRTQQEDSAVYLCASSRDRANSPLHFGNGTRLTVT.

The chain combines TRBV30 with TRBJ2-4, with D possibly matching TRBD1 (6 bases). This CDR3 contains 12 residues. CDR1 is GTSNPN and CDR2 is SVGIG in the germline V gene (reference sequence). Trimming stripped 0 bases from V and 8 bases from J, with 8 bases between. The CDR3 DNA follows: TGTGCCTGGAGTGTAGCAGGGGACATTCAGTACTTC. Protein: CAWSVAGDIQYF.

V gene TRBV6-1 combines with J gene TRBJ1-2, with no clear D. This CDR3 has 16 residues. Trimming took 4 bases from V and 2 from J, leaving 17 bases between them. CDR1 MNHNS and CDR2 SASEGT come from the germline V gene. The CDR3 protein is CASSVDLYGYNYGYTF. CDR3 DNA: TGTGCCAGCAGTGTAGACCTCTACGGGTACAACTATGGCTACACCTTC.

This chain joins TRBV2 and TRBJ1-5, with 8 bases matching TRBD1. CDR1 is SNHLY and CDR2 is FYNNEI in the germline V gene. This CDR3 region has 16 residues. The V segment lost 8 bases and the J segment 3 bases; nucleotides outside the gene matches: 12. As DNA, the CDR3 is TGTGCCAGCTCCACACAGGGGGATGTGGTCAATCAGCCCCAGCATTTT. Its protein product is CASSTQGDVVNQPQHF.

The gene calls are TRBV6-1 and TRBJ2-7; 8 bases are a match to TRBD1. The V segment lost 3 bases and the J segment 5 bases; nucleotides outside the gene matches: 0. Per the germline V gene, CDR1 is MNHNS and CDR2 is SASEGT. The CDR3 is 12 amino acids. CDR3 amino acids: CASSEDRDEQYF. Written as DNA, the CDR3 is TGTGCCAGCAGTGAGGACAGGGACGAGCAGTACTTC.

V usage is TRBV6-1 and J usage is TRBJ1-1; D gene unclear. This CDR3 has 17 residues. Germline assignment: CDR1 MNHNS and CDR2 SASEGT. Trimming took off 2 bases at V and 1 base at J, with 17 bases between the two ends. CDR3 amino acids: CASSETSYLFTNTEAFF. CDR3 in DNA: TGTGCCAGCAGTGAAACATCGTATTTGTTTACGAACACTGAAGCTTTCTTT.

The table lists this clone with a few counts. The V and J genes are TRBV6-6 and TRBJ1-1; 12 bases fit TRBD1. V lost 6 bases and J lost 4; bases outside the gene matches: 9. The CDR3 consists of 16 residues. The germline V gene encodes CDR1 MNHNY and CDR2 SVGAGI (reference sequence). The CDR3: CASRVPGQGATTEAFF. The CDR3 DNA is TGTGCCAGCAGGGTCCCGGGACAGGGGGCGACCACTGAAGCTTTCTTT.

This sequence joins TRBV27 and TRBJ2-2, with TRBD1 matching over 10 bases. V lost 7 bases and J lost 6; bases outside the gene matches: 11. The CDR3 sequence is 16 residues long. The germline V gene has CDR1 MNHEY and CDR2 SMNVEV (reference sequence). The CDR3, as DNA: TGTGCCAGCACCCCAAGCCGGACAGGGGGAGCCGGGGAGCTGTTTTTT. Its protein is CASTPSRTGGAGELFF.

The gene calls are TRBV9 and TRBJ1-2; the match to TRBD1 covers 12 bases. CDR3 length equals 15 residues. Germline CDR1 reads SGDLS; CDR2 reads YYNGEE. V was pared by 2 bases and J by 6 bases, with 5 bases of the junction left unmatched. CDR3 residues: CASSVRDRGRDGYTF. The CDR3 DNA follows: TGTGCCAGCAGCGTCCGGGACAGGGGGCGGGATGGCTACACCTTC.

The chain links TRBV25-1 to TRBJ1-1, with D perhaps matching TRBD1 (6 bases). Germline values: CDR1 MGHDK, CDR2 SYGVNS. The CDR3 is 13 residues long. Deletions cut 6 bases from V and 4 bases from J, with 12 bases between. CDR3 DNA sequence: TGTGCCAGCAGGGAGACAGGCCCCACTGAAGCTTTCTTT. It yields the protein CASRETGPTEAFF.